Below are 30 T cell receptor beta chains sequenced from a single sample in a study of identical twins (dated by TCRdb to about 2016). Libraries came from 5' RACE. The sequencing machine was an Illumina HiSeq 2000. The raw public reads went through TCRdb reprocessing: fastp at Q25, MiXCR clone calling, in-frame beta chains kept. Records with the same CDR3 protein are collapsed into one entry carrying the most frequent genes and DNA. The sample yields approximately 490,000 distinct CDR3 sequences; 20% to 25% were counted once. The biggest ten clones account for approximately 0.52% of the sample. This sample also appeared in a second study, on yellow fever vaccine responses in identical twins.

Sequencing was carried out using CD4+ T cells sorted from blood. The receptors originated from a young woman in good health.

This chain uses TRBV5-1 with TRBJ2-1, with D perhaps given as TRBD1 or TRBD2 (5 bases each). The V gene's germline CDR1 is SGHRS and CDR2 YFSETQ. Trimming removed 1 base from V and 3 bases from J, with 11 bases in between. CDR3 size: 15 residues. The CDR3: CASSLRGIGYNEQFF. DNA for the CDR3: TGCGCCAGCAGCTTGCGGGGCATTGGCTACAATGAGCAGTTCTTC.

This clonotype has ten or more counts. V is TRBV29-1 and J is TRBJ1-2; tentative D call: TRBD1 (5 bases). The CDR3 length is 16 residues. With 3 bases removed from V and 1 base from J, the gap between germline ends came to 18 bases. Germline V CDR1 and CDR2: SQVTM, ANQGSEA. DNA of the CDR3: TGCAGCGTTGACGCCCTTTTTCAGGGTCTTAACTATGGCTACACCTTC. Amino acid sequence: CSVDALFQGLNYGYTF.

This chain uses TRBV20-1 with TRBJ2-7; 9 bases align to TRBD2. After removal of 2 bases from V and 6 bases from J, the junction contained 8 bases not matched to a gene. The CDR3 extends over 14 amino acids. Per germline, CDR1 DFQATT and CDR2 SNEGSKA (reference sequence). The CDR3 is CSARPGTSPIEQYV. The CDR3 DNA follows: TGCAGTGCTAGACCTGGGACTAGCCCGATCGAGCAGTACGTC.

This clonotype has more than one count but fewer than ten. The CDR3, as DNA: TGCGCCAGCAGCAGCCAGGACAGGGGGCTCCCCGGGGAGCTGTTTTTT. Its protein product is CASSSQDRGLPGELFF. V gene TRBV5-1 combines with J gene TRBJ2-2; 11 positions agree with TRBD1. The CDR3 has 16 amino acids. Germline lookup yields CDR1 SGHRS and CDR2 YFSETQ. The J segment lost 6 bases and the V segment lost 4 bases, leaving 8 bases of the junction unmatched.

The chain employs TRBV3-1 and TRBJ1-3; 7 bases agree with TRBD1. Trimming at V came to 0 bases and at J to 3 bases, leaving 11 bases not matched to a gene. This CDR3 is built from 18 residues. Germline CDR1 LGHDT, CDR2 YNNKEL (reference sequence). CDR3 sequence (DNA): TGTGCCAGCAGCCAAGATCCAGCCTACAGGGGAGGTGGAAACACCATATATTTT. Protein sequence: CASSQDPAYRGGGNTIYF.

The chain couples TRBV7-8 to TRBJ2-5; no clear D. Trimming took 1 base from V and 9 from J, leaving 15 bases between them. The germline CDR1 and CDR2 sequences are SGHVS and FQNEAQ. The CDR3 sequence is 14 residues long. The CDR3 DNA reads TGTGCCAGCAGCTTAGGTTTATTGGGTTTCGCCCAGTACTTC. Translation: CASSLGLLGFAQYF.

The table lists this clonotype with a few counts. This chain links TRBV5-6 with TRBJ1-4; D not certain. Germline CDR1 reads SGHDT; CDR2 reads YYEEEE. Trimming removed 2 bases from V and 8 bases from J, with 13 bases in between. The CDR3 sequence is 14 residues long. The CDR3 coding sequence is TGTGCCAGCAGCTTTCGGTATAATAGGGAAAAACTGTTTTTT. It specifies CASSFRYNREKLFF.

The gene calls are TRBV12-3 or TRBV12-4 and TRBJ2-2; 14 nucleotides align to TRBD2. The CDR3 length is 14 residues. The ends lost 6 bases at V and 10 bases at J; junction bases unmatched: 4. CDR3 nucleotides: TGTGCCAGCAGCCGACTAGCGGGAGGGGAGGAGCTGTTTTTT. Translated: CASSRLAGGEELFF.

The V gene is TRBV10-3, the J gene TRBJ1-4; 9 bases agree with TRBD1. Losses at the gene ends were 5 bases for V and 7 bases for J; bases not matched to a gene: 8. The germline V gene encodes CDR1 ENHRY and CDR2 SYGVKD. The CDR3 runs to 15 residues. DNA of the CDR3: TGTGCCATCAGTTTCACGAAGGGACAGGGTGAAAAACTGTTTTTT. Protein sequence: CAISFTKGQGEKLFF.

In its sample, this clonotype was seen a few times. The chain uses TRBV10-1 and TRBJ2-1; 9 positions match TRBD1. After removal of 2 bases from V and 4 bases from J, the junction contained 6 bases not matched to a gene. Per germline, CDR1 WNHNN and CDR2 SYGVQD (reference sequence). The CDR3 extends over 16 amino acids. The CDR3 DNA sequence: TGCGCCAGCAGTGAGGGGACCGGGACAGGGTACAATGAGCAGTTCTTC. Translating gives CASSEGTGTGYNEQFF.

This chain connects TRBV20-1 to TRBJ2-3; TRBD1 is a possible D gene (6 bases). V was cut by 1 base and J by 0 bases, with 11 bases left in between. The germline V gene encodes CDR1 DFQATT and CDR2 SNEGSKA (reference sequence). This CDR3 is built from 15 residues. CDR3 DNA: TGCAGTGCTAGAGTGGGGACAACTAGCACAGATACGCAGTATTTT. It translates to CSARVGTTSTDTQYF.

The chain couples TRBV20-1 to TRBJ2-1, with no clear D. Germline CDR1 reads DFQATT; CDR2 reads SNEGSKA (reference sequence). With 3 bases removed from V and 10 bases from J, the gap between germline ends came to 1 base. The CDR3 consists of 8 residues. CDR3 in amino acids: CSAREQFF. CDR3 nucleotide sequence: TGCAGTGCTAGGGAGCAGTTCTTC.

The CDR3, as DNA: TGTGCCAGCAGCCTCGGGGGGGCCTACGGTGAGCAGTTCTTC. Residues: CASSLGGAYGEQFF. The V call is TRBV3-1, the J call TRBJ2-1; 8 positions match TRBD2. In germline, CDR1 is LGHDT, CDR2 YNNKEL (reference sequence). The CDR3 is 14 amino acids. V lost 4 bases and J lost 9; bases outside the gene matches: 8.

The rearrangement joins TRBV5-1 to TRBJ2-1; tentatively, D is TRBD2 (6 bases). The CDR3 spans 15 residues. CDR1 SGHRS and CDR2 YFSETQ come from the germline V gene. Between the trimmed V and J ends, which lost 7 bases and 5 bases, there was a span of 19 bases. CDR3 sequence (DNA): TGCGCCAGCGTCCAGGGTCGGGGAGGAAACAATGAGCAGTTCTTC. Protein: CASVQGRGGNNEQFF.

This clonotype was seen a handful of times. The rearrangement uses TRBV5-6 and TRBJ2-7, with D maybe TRBD1 (6 bases). The CDR3 has 15 residues. Between the trimmed V and J ends, which lost 7 bases and 6 bases, there was a span of 23 bases. The germline CDR1 and CDR2 sequences are SGHDT and YYEEEE. In DNA form, the CDR3 reads TGTGCCAGCCCGTACCCGAGGACAGACAACCTCGAGCAGTACGTC. Protein: CASPYPRTDNLEQYV.

This clonotype was seen only a few times. This chain links TRBV21-1 with TRBJ2-7; the table calls TRBD2, which could not be checked here. TRBV21-1 is marked as a pseudogene. The CDR3 is made up of 15 amino acids. The chain's CDR3 is CASSGQRVGSYEQYV. In DNA form, the CDR3 reads TGTGCCAGCAGCGGACAAAGGGTGGGCAGTTACGAGCAGTACGTC.

The rearrangement links TRBV12-3 or TRBV12-4 to TRBJ2-5, with 7 nucleotides matching TRBD2. The CDR3 consists of 12 residues. Trimming at V came to 5 bases and at J to 6 bases, leaving 3 bases not matched to a gene. DNA for the CDR3: TGTGCCAGCAGTCCGGGGGGACAGACCCAGTACTTC. It encodes CASSPGGQTQYF.

This clonotype has a handful of counts. CDR3 nucleotides: TGTGCCAGCAGAGGGACCTCAGAGACCCAGTACTTC. It is translated as CASRGTSETQYF. The chain uses TRBV12-3 or TRBV12-4 and TRBJ2-5; perhaps D is TRBD1 or TRBD2 (5 bases each). CDR3 length equals 12 residues. V shed 6 bases and J shed 4 bases, with 9 bases lying between them.

This clonotype was seen more than once but under ten times. This chain joins TRBV20-1 and TRBJ2-3; 10 positions agree with TRBD2. The CDR3 runs to 13 residues. Germline CDR1 is DFQATT and CDR2 is SNEGSKA (reference sequence). Trimming cost V 7 bases and J 2 bases; bases outside gene matches: 3. The CDR3 DNA reads as TGCAGTGAGCTAGCGGGGGACACAGATACGCAGTATTTT. This codes for CSELAGDTDTQYF.

A few counts support this clonotype. This chain links TRBV24-1 with TRBJ2-2, with D perhaps matching TRBD2 (6 bases). Germline V gene data show CDR1 as KGHDR and CDR2 as SFDVKD. The CDR3 is 17 amino acids. Trimming cost V 6 bases and J 4 bases, with 20 bases left between them. The CDR3 here is CATSHTPGPRGTGELFF. The CDR3, as DNA: TGTGCCACCAGTCATACCCCAGGGCCGCGGGGCACCGGGGAGCTGTTTTTT.

CDR3 sequence: CASSIWLAGDSHEQYF. The CDR3 nucleotides are TGTGCCAGTAGTATATGGCTAGCGGGAGATTCCCACGAGCAGTACTTC. J is TRBJ2-7 and V is TRBV19; 10 bases line up with TRBD2. The CDR3 loop spans 16 amino acids. Unmatched junction bases numbered 9, after V lost 2 bases and J lost 5 bases. Germline V CDR1 and CDR2: LNHDA, SQIVND (reference sequence). Together with reference TRBV19 and TRBJ2-7, the CDR3 gives the full variable domain: DGGITQSPKYLFRKEGQNVTLSCEQNLNHDAMYWYRQDPGQGLRLIYYSQIVNDFQKGDIAEGYSVSREKKESFPLTVTSAQKNPTAFYLCASSIWLAGDSHEQYFGPGTRLTVT.

V is TRBV27 and J is TRBJ1-4; D remains ambiguous. Germline values: CDR1 MNHEY, CDR2 SMNVEV (reference sequence). With 8 bases removed from V and 8 bases from J, the gap between germline ends came to 18 bases. The CDR3 loop spans 14 amino acids. The CDR3 loop reads CASGPVAGGEKLFF. The CDR3 DNA follows: TGTGCCAGCGGCCCGGTTGCGGGTGGGGAAAAACTGTTTTTT.

The genes are TRBV12-3 or TRBV12-4 and TRBJ2-4, with 7 nucleotides matching TRBD1. V was clipped by 5 bases and J by 0 bases; unmatched bases: 10. This CDR3 is built from 17 residues. Here the CDR3 reads CASSMGRGTLAKNIQYF. For the CDR3, the DNA is TGTGCCAGCAGTATGGGCAGGGGGACCCTAGCCAAAAACATTCAGTACTTC.

This clonotype was detected only a few times. V gene TRBV5-1 combines with J gene TRBJ2-1, with 7 bases aligning to TRBD2. The V segment lost 3 bases and the J segment 1 base; nucleotides outside the gene matches: 10. The CDR3 totals 17 residues. Germline V lookup: CDR1 SGHRS, CDR2 YFSETQ. This CDR3 is CASSYELRGWSYNEQFF. CDR3 nucleotide sequence: TGCGCCAGCAGCTACGAATTGCGGGGGTGGTCCTACAATGAGCAGTTCTTC.

The V gene is TRBV3-1, the J gene TRBJ1-1; no clear D. Per germline, CDR1 LGHDT and CDR2 YNNKEL (reference sequence). This CDR3 spans 13 amino acids. The V and J ends lost 4 bases and 4 bases respectively, with 10 bases between them. Here the CDR3 DNA reads TGTGCCAGCAGCCCCCGGGAAAGCACTGAAGCTTTCTTT. Translation gives CASSPRESTEAFF.

This clonotype has only a few counts. The gene calls are TRBV27 and TRBJ2-1; 9 bases align to TRBD1. Per the germline V gene, CDR1 is MNHEY and CDR2 is SMNVEV (reference sequence). The CDR3 runs 13 residues. V shed 6 bases and J 7 bases; nucleotides not matched to a gene: 4. The DNA for the CDR3 is TGTGCCAGCAGAGGGACAGGGAGGAATGAGCAGTTCTTC. Its translation is CASRGTGRNEQFF.

The rearrangement uses TRBV28 and TRBJ2-3; TRBD2 is a possible D gene (6 bases). The germline CDR1 and CDR2 sequences are MDHEN and SYDVKM. CDR3 length: 15 amino acids. V was shortened by 8 bases and J by 1 base, with 16 bases between the two germline ends. CDR3 in DNA: TGTGCCAGCGGGGTCGGCGGGACCGGCACAGATACGCAGTATTTT. Encoded protein: CASGVGGTGTDTQYF.

This clonotype was recorded a few times. The chain couples TRBV10-2 to TRBJ2-3; D gene unclear. Germline loops: CDR1 WSHSY, CDR2 SAAADI. Trimming cost V 8 bases and J 5 bases, with 5 bases left between them. This CDR3 has 10 amino acids. CDR3 region: CASLEDTQYF. CDR3 nucleotide sequence: TGCGCCAGCTTAGAAGATACGCAGTATTTT.

Ten or more counts support this clonotype. The chain is built from TRBV3-1 and TRBJ2-2; no clear D. The CDR3 is 12 amino acids. Looked up from germline, CDR1 is LGHDT and CDR2 is YNNKEL (reference sequence). Deletions cut 2 bases from V and 4 bases from J, with 2 bases between. The CDR3 here is CASSQSTGELFF. CDR3 DNA: TGTGCCAGCAGCCAAAGCACCGGGGAGCTGTTTTTT.

The chain is built from TRBV4-2 and TRBJ1-2; 7 bases align to TRBD1. The CDR3 covers 15 residues. From germline, CDR1 is LGHNA and CDR2 YNFKEQ. J lost 4 bases, V lost 4 bases, and 9 bases had no gene match. CDR3 amino acids: CASSPGTDLSYGYTF. For the CDR3, the DNA is TGTGCCAGCAGCCCCGGGACAGATCTTTCCTATGGCTACACCTTC.